This TCR beta chain is from a study of graft-versus-host responses after intestinal transplantation (dated by TCRdb to 2020 to 2023). Study-level background: Recipients received multivisceral, liver-intestinal, or isolated intestinal transplants. A peak of at least 4% donor T cells among recipient peripheral blood mononuclear cells was the definition used for donor T cell macrochimerism. Rather than going through the commercial service, samples from three later patients were sequenced in-house on an Illumina MiSeq and processed with MiXCR. Alloreactive clones were identified by sequencing pre-transplant mixed lymphocyte reaction products and comparing these products with unstimulated pre-transplant donor and recipient T cells. Of the roughly 24 intestinal transplant recipients enrolled in the cohort, one of whom was a retransplant, a few patients without pretransplant specimens were excluded. Graft-versus-host and host-versus-graft alloreactive T cell clones were tracked in the graft, circulation and bone marrow after intestinal transplantation using bulk TCR-beta CDR3 sequencing. Anti-thymocyte globulin induction was given to all recipients, followed by maintenance tacrolimus and steroids for 2 to 3 years.

From the cysteine through the phenylalanine, the CDR3 covers 15 amino acids. The entry retains the CDR3 DNA only, 45 bases that are in frame from base 1. As encoded in the germline V gene, CDR1 is SNHLY while CDR2 is FYNNEI. V sheds 8 bases and J sheds 0 bases, leaving 16 bases between their ends. Library preparation was by the immunoSEQ multiplex PCR assay. For most patients, genomic DNA was subjected to high-throughput TCR-beta CDR3 sequencing by Adaptive Biotechnologies. For the original study's pipeline: Adaptive's ImmunoSEQ software supplied the TCR sequencing data for 18 patients, while MiXCR and VDJtools were used to process three other patients. CDR3 nucleotide sequences shared between donor and recipient were removed because their origin could not be assigned. To be classed as alloreactive, a clone needed at least 2-fold expansion over unstimulated cells and a minimum CFSE-low frequency of 0.002% (template counts) or 0.001% (read counts). Clones were considered mappable if detected in sequenced pre-transplant spleen, lymph node, or MLR CFSE-low populations of the donor or recipient. The cumulative frequency of alloreactive clones was calculated as a percentage of all sequences, weighted by copy number. The table comes from immuneACCESS by way of TCRdb, which keeps in-frame sequences with V and J called. Part of the clones is missing from these tables; in studies checked, under half for an unresolved V gene and the rest for unknown reasons. D and trimming come from the DNA, and the V and J calls and clone size come from that table. Present in this sample are about 25,000 clones, approximately 96% of which were seen just once. The top ten hold 0.7% to 1% of the sample.

In the first month after transplant, blood samples were collected up to 4 times, and after that at least monthly when available. For this clone: Which antigen it targets is not known. No per-base quality is available; no much larger clone lies one base away.

Here is what the overall study found, with its caveats: The conclusions were limited by the relatively low number and heterogeneity of the intestinal transplant patients. GvH clones turned up in recipient bone marrow, with some appearing earlier in ileal mucosa or blood, a pattern consistent with an intestinal mucosal origin. Early after transplant, peak levels of circulating GvH clones were found to be associated with declines in HvG clones. Patients with donor T cell macrochimerism had high GvH to HvG T cell clonal ratios in their allografts.

Here the sequenced sample was PBMCs, taken around 29 days after intestinal transplant. The chain links TRBV2 with TRBJ2-5; no D segment can be confidently identified. The clonotype comes from a human patient who received an intestinal transplant, so some T cells may come from the graft donor. The bases are TGTGCCAGCCGCCCGCTAGTCACCAACCAAGAGACCCAGTACTTC. The encoded protein is CASRPLVTNQETQYF.